The following is a T cell receptor (beta chain) sequence with its context. Its matching antigen is unknown. This specimen comes from a study of cytomegalovirus exposure and HLA in healthy donors. For the study at large: Caucasian-associated ancestry cluster membership applied to 75% to 85% of several hundred genotyped donors.

Study-level results: The study designated about 180 TCR beta chains cytomegalovirus-associated. The HLA-A and HLA-B alleles of most subjects were reportedly predicted accurately from TCR beta sequences.

PCR amplification relied on 60 Vbeta primers (plus 13 Jbeta primers). Here immunoSEQ multiplex PCR was the method, and the copy in TCRdb shows in-frame clones only, minus some. Of roughly 190,000 clones detected, 82% appear once; the ten largest clones hold under 0.9%. The germline V gene has CDR1 SEHNR and CDR2 FQNEAQ (reference sequence). The V end was cut by 5 bases, the J end by 0 bases, with 13 bases between. CDR3 length: 15 amino acids. The sequenced material came from PBMCs. This clonotype originated in a woman in her late teens or twenties in good health and CMV-seronegative. The V call is TRBV7-9, the J call TRBJ2-5; TRBD1 is a possible D gene (6 bases). The CDR3 DNA reads TGTGCCAGCAGCCCAACTGGACAGAACCAAGAGACCCAGTACTTC. Protein product: CASSPTGQNQETQYF.